These 5 T cell receptor beta chains share one sample of origin, sequenced in a study of T cell responses to AZD1222 COVID-19 vaccine (dated by TCRdb to about 2021). Interpreted using the paper, the time point label stands for: baseline before first vaccination. Libraries were prepared through the immunoSEQ multiplex PCR assay. TCRdb holds this immuneACCESS table with in-frame rearrangements only. Some clones are missing; in checked studies, unresolved V genes explain under half, and the rest has no known cause. This sample's table lists over 140,000 clones. The top ten clones comprise around 2.2% of the sample. What was sequenced was peripheral blood. The origin of the receptors is an adult in good health.

The V call is TRBV5-1, the J call TRBJ1-1, with 10 bases that match TRBD1. Losses at the gene ends were 0 bases for V and 12 bases for J; bases not matched to a gene: 5. The CDR3 is 13 residues long. Germline-derived CDR1 and CDR2 are SGHRS and YFSETQ. CDR3 sequence: CASSLAGQGSTFF. The DNA for the CDR3 is TGCGCCAGCAGCTTGGCGGGACAGGGGTCGACTTTCTTT.

The chain joins TRBV2 to TRBJ2-1, with D possibly called TRBD1 or TRBD2 (5 bases each). Trimming stripped 7 bases from V and 0 bases from J, with 13 bases between. Germline values: CDR1 SNHLY, CDR2 FYNNEI. This CDR3 is built from 15 residues. For the CDR3, the DNA is TGTGCCAGCAAGGACCGGGACGCCTCCTACAATGAGCAGTTCTTC. As protein: CASKDRDASYNEQFF.

The rearrangement links TRBV3-1 (or the pseudogene TRBV3-2) to TRBJ1-2; D remains ambiguous. The germline CDR1 and CDR2 sequences are LGHDT and YNNKEL (reference sequence). The V end was cut by 0 bases, the J end by 8 bases, with 19 bases between. There are 16 residues in the CDR3. The CDR3 nucleotides are TGTGCCAGCAGCCAAGATGTCGCAAGCCGGGTGGGGGGCTACACCTTC. Amino acid sequence: CASSQDVASRVGGYTF.

This chain connects TRBV7-9 to TRBJ1-4; the match to TRBD1 covers 9 bases. V lost 5 bases and J lost 8; bases outside the gene matches: 9. Germline CDR1 reads SEHNR; CDR2 reads FQNEAQ (reference sequence). The CDR3 is made up of 15 amino acids. The CDR3: CASSLQGARREKLFF. CDR3 DNA sequence: TGTGCCAGCAGCCTACAGGGGGCCCGAAGGGAAAAACTGTTTTTT.

The chain recombines TRBV5-4 with TRBJ2-3; 11 nucleotides agree with TRBD2. The CDR3 length is 14 residues. The trim removed 4 bases at V and 6 bases at J, leaving 4 bases unmatched. The germline gives CDR1 SGHNT, CDR2 YYREEE (reference sequence). The CDR3: CASSLRLAGDTQYF. Written as DNA, the CDR3 is TGTGCCAGCAGCCTAAGACTAGCGGGGGATACGCAGTATTTT.